The 30 T cell receptor beta chains below all came from one sample that was sequenced in a study of T cells in Graves' hyperthyroidism and ophthalmopathy (dated by TCRdb to about 2019). Library construction relied on multiplex PCR. Sequencer: Illumina HiSeq 2000. Amplification of TCR beta CDR3 regions was carried out from RNA transcripts. The TCR CDR3 was subjected to a first round of RT-PCR using the HTBI primer set and the Qiagen OneStep RT-PCR kit. TCRdb reprocessing: public reads trimmed at Q25 with fastp, clones called with MiXCR, in-frame beta chains kept. Under each unique CDR3 protein, matching rows form one entry showing the most common genes and DNA. The sample data list hundreds of thousands of distinct CDR3 sequences, and approximately 23% of these were observed just once. The biggest ten clones account for under 55% of the sample. The specimen sequenced was blood. These receptor sequences come from a woman between 65 and 79 years old with Graves' ophthalmopathy.

Only a few counts were recorded for this clonotype. V usage is TRBV28 and J usage is TRBJ2-2, with D uncertain. Per germline, CDR1 MDHEN and CDR2 SYDVKM. V was trimmed by 6 bases and J by 1 base, leaving 9 bases between them. This CDR3 spans 14 amino acids. CDR3 region: CASRYRWNTGELFF. DNA of the CDR3: TGTGCCAGCAGATACCGATGGAACACCGGGGAGCTGTTTTTT.

Only a few counts were recorded for this clonotype. The CDR3 nucleotides read TGTGCCATCAGCGCAGGAACACCCATGAACACTGAAGCTTTCTTT. As protein: CAISAGTPMNTEAFF. The chain joins TRBV10-3 to TRBJ1-1, with D hard to call. V gave up 6 bases and J gave up 0 bases, with 14 bases separating them. The CDR3 totals 15 residues. Germline V CDR1 and CDR2: ENHRY, SYGVKD.

The chain is built from TRBV19 and TRBJ1-5, with a tentative D call TRBD1 (5 bases). The CDR3 totals 14 residues. Germline V gives CDR1 LNHDA, CDR2 SQIVND (reference sequence). The CDR3 bases are TGTGCTAGCCGTGGGGGGTATAGCAATCAGCCCCAGCATTTT. This encodes CASRGGYSNQPQHF. Variable domain in full (rest from reference TRBV19 and TRBJ1-5): DGGITQSPKYLFRKEGQNVTLSCEQNLNHDAMYWYRQDPGQGLRLIYYSQIVNDFQKGDIAEGYSVSREKKESFPLTVTSAQKNPTAFYLCASRGGYSNQPQHFGDGTRLSIL.

In its sample, this clonotype was seen a few times. The V gene is TRBV6-2 or TRBV6-3, the J gene TRBJ1-1; TRBD1 might be the D (5 bases). The germline CDR1 and CDR2 sequences are MNHEY and SVGEGT. The CDR3 has 13 amino acids. Between the trimmed V and J ends, which lost 5 bases and 5 bases, there was a span of 12 bases. CDR3 sequence (DNA): TGTGCCAGCAGTGCGGGGAGGGGAACTGAAGCTTTCTTT. This gives the protein CASSAGRGTEAFF.

Ten or more counts support this clonotype. The chain has TRBV7-3 and TRBJ2-1; 9 bases are shared with TRBD2. The germline CDR1 and CDR2 sequences are SGHTA and FQGTGA. The CDR3 is 15 amino acids. J lost 6 bases, V lost 5 bases, and 8 bases had no gene match. In nucleotides, the CDR3 is TGTGCCAGCAGCCCCGGGACTAGCAGGTCCAATGAGCAGTTCTTC. The encoded protein is CASSPGTSRSNEQFF.

V usage is TRBV4-1 and J usage is TRBJ2-4; the D call may be TRBD1 or TRBD2 (5 bases each). Deletions cut 3 bases from V and 1 base from J, with 13 bases between. Germline V gives CDR1 MGHRA, CDR2 YSYEKL. The CDR3 length is 16 residues. CDR3 protein: CASSHLTRGAKNIQYF. The DNA for the CDR3 is TGCGCCAGCAGCCATCTTACCCGGGGCGCCAAAAACATTCAGTACTTC.

This clonotype came up a few times. The chain uses TRBV19 and TRBJ1-2, with 10 positions matching TRBD1. V trimming: 5 bases; J trimming: 4 bases; junction bases outside the gene matches: 7. Looked up from germline, CDR1 is LNHDA and CDR2 is SQIVND (reference sequence). CDR3 length: 15 amino acids. The CDR3 sequence is CASSLDRGTSYGYTF. In DNA form, the CDR3 reads TGTGCCAGTAGTCTGGACAGGGGGACTTCCTATGGCTACACCTTC.

The count of this clonotype is one. The rearrangement links TRBV5-1 to TRBJ2-6; D might be TRBD2 (5 bases). V dropped 1 base and J dropped 3 bases, with 8 bases sitting between them. There are 15 residues in the CDR3. Germline CDR1 is SGHRS and CDR2 is YFSETQ. CDR3 in amino acids: CASSLRGHGANVLTF. Here the CDR3 DNA reads TGCGCCAGCAGCTTGCGGGGTCATGGGGCCAACGTCCTGACTTTC.

The V and J genes are TRBV27 and TRBJ2-6; 7 nucleotides align to TRBD1. The germline V gene encodes CDR1 MNHEY and CDR2 SMNVEV (reference sequence). The length of the CDR3 is 19 residues. After removal of 4 bases from V and 0 bases from J, the junction contained 12 bases not matched to a gene. Written as DNA, the CDR3 is TGTGCCAGCAGTTCCGTGACAGGGCCCCTGAGCTCTGGGGCCAACGTCCTGACTTTC. This gives the protein CASSSVTGPLSSGANVLTF.

As regards this clonotype: It is unclear where the CDR3 begins or ends on the DNA, so no DNA is shown, and the CDR3 is as TCRdb lists it. The gene calls are TRBV12-3 or TRBV12-4 and TRBJ2-1; TRBD1, as called in the table, went unchecked against the DNA. The CDR3 has 16 residues if both end residues are counted. CDR3 loop: CASSFGRGTGYNEQLF.

V is TRBV5-1 and J is TRBJ2-1, with 8 bases fitting TRBD1. Trimming took 3 bases from V and 4 from J; bases not matched to a gene: 9. From germline, CDR1 is SGHRS and CDR2 YFSETQ. The CDR3 spans 16 residues. The CDR3 DNA is TGCGCCAGCAGCTCAGACAGGGGCCCCTCTTACAATGAGCAGTTCTTC. Protein: CASSSDRGPSYNEQFF. The full variable domain, its missing parts supplied by reference TRBV5-1 and TRBJ2-1, is KAGVTQTPRYLIKTRGQQVTLSCSPISGHRSVSWYQQTPGQGLQFLFEYFSETQRNKGNFPGRFSGRQFSNSRSEMNVSTLELGDSALYLCASSSDRGPSYNEQFFGPGTRLTVL.

This clonotype was counted many times. This chain links TRBV7-2 with TRBJ2-2; D unresolved. V lost 3 bases and J lost 0, with 2 bases in between. CDR1 is SGHTA and CDR2 is FQGNSA in the germline V gene. This CDR3 is built from 13 residues. CDR3 sequence reads: CASSFTNTGELFF. In DNA, the CDR3 is TGTGCCAGCAGCTTCACGAACACCGGGGAGCTGTTTTTT.

This clonotype was detected only a few times. An end of the junction differs from the germline gene, which may be a read error. Here the CDR3 reads CASSLALPNPGELFF. The CDR3 DNA follows: TGTGCCAGCAGCTTGGCCTTGCCGAACCCCGGGGAGCTGTTTTTT. The V call is TRBV5-4, the J call TRBJ2-2; D remains ambiguous. Germline V lookup: CDR1 SGHNT, CDR2 YYREEE (reference sequence). CDR3 size: 15 residues.

The chain recombines TRBV12-3 or TRBV12-4 with TRBJ2-7; maybe TRBD2 (6 bases). Trimming stripped 6 bases from V and 4 bases from J, with 19 bases between. This CDR3 region has 15 residues. The CDR3 loop is CASRHGGSGKYEQYF. CDR3 bases: TGTGCCAGCAGACACGGAGGTAGCGGAAAATACGAGCAGTACTTC.

This rearrangement joins TRBV7-8 to TRBJ2-1; TRBD1 is a possible D gene (6 bases). Germline CDR1 is SGHVS and CDR2 is FQNEAQ. V shed 5 bases and J shed 7 bases, with 18 bases lying between them. The CDR3 is 15 residues long. Here the CDR3 reads CASSRVGGVFNEQFF. Written as DNA, the CDR3 is TGTGCCAGCAGCAGAGTAGGGGGAGTATTTAATGAGCAGTTCTTC.

This clonotype has a count of ten or more. V usage is TRBV12-3 or TRBV12-4 and J usage is TRBJ2-2, with unresolved D. CDR3 size: 14 residues. V lost 2 bases, J lost 4 bases, and 8 bases lay in between. This CDR3 is CASSLSLFTGELFF. The CDR3 DNA is TGTGCCAGCAGTTTATCACTATTCACCGGGGAGCTGTTTTTT.

This clonotype turned up a few times. The chain combines TRBV7-2 with TRBJ2-7, with TRBD2 matching over 7 bases. The V segment lost 5 bases and the J segment 0 bases; nucleotides outside the gene matches: 1. Germline V gene sequence: CDR1 SGHTA, CDR2 FQGNSA. The CDR3 is made up of 13 amino acids. For the CDR3, the DNA is TGTGCCAGCAGCCGGACTAGCTCCTACGAGCAGTACTTC. Its protein is CASSRTSSYEQYF.

This clonotype was counted between two and nine times. V and J are TRBV30 and TRBJ1-1; TRBD1 agrees at 9 bases. This CDR3 spans 17 amino acids. J gave up 5 bases and V 4 bases, and 17 bases lay outside the gene matches. The germline V gene encodes CDR1 GTSNPN and CDR2 SVGIG (reference sequence). The CDR3 is CAWTPTRSGTGTTEAFF. DNA of the CDR3: TGTGCCTGGACACCGACTCGATCGGGGACAGGGACGACTGAAGCTTTCTTT.

The chain carries TRBV7-2 and TRBJ1-3; 9 bases line up with TRBD1. The CDR3 has 16 residues. V shed 5 bases, J shed 3 bases, and the junction held 8 bases outside the gene matches. Germline values: CDR1 SGHTA, CDR2 FQGNSA. Here the CDR3 reads CASSRQGGILGNTIYF. DNA of the CDR3: TGTGCCAGCAGCCGACAGGGGGGGATCCTTGGAAACACCATATATTTT.

This clonotype was seen at least ten times. The gene calls are TRBV28 and TRBJ2-5, with a weak D call TRBD2 (5 bases). Per germline, CDR1 MDHEN and CDR2 SYDVKM. Trimming pared 3 bases from V and 1 base from J, leaving 15 bases between. The CDR3 length is 16 residues. DNA of the CDR3: TGTGCCAGCAGTTTTTGGCAGAGCGAGGGCCAAGAGACCCAGTACTTC. Translated, it gives CASSFWQSEGQETQYF.

This rearrangement joins TRBV25-1 to TRBJ1-2; D is ambiguous. The CDR3 has 15 amino acids. Looked up from germline, CDR1 is MGHDK and CDR2 is SYGVNS. V lost 6 bases and J lost 2, with 16 bases in between. CDR3 sequence reads: CASRTYGRTNYGYTF. The CDR3 bases are TGTGCCAGCAGAACTTATGGCAGGACCAACTATGGCTACACCTTC.

This chain uses TRBV20-1 with TRBJ2-5; D gene unclear. The V gene lost 6 bases and the J gene lost 7 bases, with 9 bases spanning the gap. CDR3 length: 10 residues. CDR1 is DFQATT and CDR2 is SNEGSKA in the germline V gene (reference sequence). The CDR3 sequence is CSAPLGTQYF. The CDR3 DNA reads as TGCAGTGCCCCCCTGGGGACCCAGTACTTC.

To note about this clonotype: One end of the junction fails to match germline, which may point to a read error. The CDR3, as DNA: TGTGCCTGCAGCGCTCGCGAAGCGGGCCGGACCAATGAGCAGTTCTTC. This sequence encodes CACSAREAGRTNEQFF. The genes are TRBV7-3 and TRBJ2-1; D might be TRBD2 (6 bases). CDR3 length: 16 residues. CDR1 and CDR2 (germline): SGHTA, FQGTGA.

This chain joins TRBV5-1 and TRBJ1-1; D not resolved. The germline CDR1 and CDR2 sequences are SGHRS and YFSETQ. Deletions cut 4 bases from V and 8 bases from J, with 15 bases between. The CDR3 has 13 amino acids. DNA of the CDR3: TGCGCCAGCAGCAGCTTAGAAAAAAGAGAAGCTTTCTTT. It is translated as CASSSLEKREAFF.

This clonotype was seen only a few times. The chain uses TRBV6-1 and TRBJ2-5; 8 nucleotides agree with TRBD1. Germline CDR1 MNHNS, CDR2 SASEGT. The CDR3 runs to 17 residues. Trimming cost V 2 bases and J 3 bases; bases outside gene matches: 11. The CDR3 loop reads CASSEQPPQGAKETQYF. The CDR3 DNA follows: TGTGCCAGCAGTGAACAACCCCCCCAGGGGGCGAAAGAGACCCAGTACTTC.

This clonotype appeared many times. The genes are TRBV15 and TRBJ1-1; tentative D call: TRBD1 (5 bases). From germline, CDR1 is LNHNV and CDR2 YYDKDF (reference sequence). The CDR3 is 18 residues long. Trimming took off 1 base at V and 4 bases at J, with 22 bases between the two ends. CDR3 DNA: TGTGCCACCAGCAGAGGGGCCCCCGGCAGCCTCGGGGGCACTGAAGCTTTCTTT. This codes for CATSRGAPGSLGGTEAFF.

This clonotype has more than one count but fewer than ten. The V call is TRBV3-1, the J call TRBJ1-2; TRBD1 matches 11 bases. Germline V gene lookup returns CDR1 LGHDT and CDR2 YNNKEL (reference sequence). V dropped 4 bases and J dropped 1; count of bases not matched to a gene: 8. The CDR3 is 17 amino acids. CDR3 bases: TGTGCCAGCAGCCGAGGACAGGGGGCGAGATATAACTATGGCTACACCTTC. Its protein is CASSRGQGARYNYGYTF.

This clonotype appeared a few times. This chain links TRBV12-3 or TRBV12-4 with TRBJ2-3; tentative D call: TRBD2 (6 bases). The CDR3 has 16 amino acids. Trimming took off 5 bases at V and 2 bases at J, with 17 bases between the two ends. DNA for the CDR3: TGTGCCAGCAGTCCGACCGGGACTCGCTACACAGATACGCAGTATTTT. This codes for CASSPTGTRYTDTQYF.

The chain combines TRBV10-2 with TRBJ2-3; 9 nucleotides match TRBD1. Germline values: CDR1 WSHSY, CDR2 SAAADI. J was trimmed by 2 bases and V by 5 bases; bases with no gene match: 8. The CDR3 spans 16 residues. CDR3 in DNA: TGCGCCAGCAGTCTCGGACAGGGGAGTAACACAGATACGCAGTATTTT. Amino acids: CASSLGQGSNTDTQYF.

This rearrangement joins TRBV18 to TRBJ2-7; D uncertain. This CDR3 is built from 12 residues. The V end was cut by 2 bases, the J end by 6 bases, with 8 bases between. In germline, CDR1 is KGHSH, CDR2 LQKENI. The CDR3 loop reads CASSPGWGEQYF. CDR3 DNA: TGTGCCAGCTCACCAGGGTGGGGCGAGCAGTACTTC.